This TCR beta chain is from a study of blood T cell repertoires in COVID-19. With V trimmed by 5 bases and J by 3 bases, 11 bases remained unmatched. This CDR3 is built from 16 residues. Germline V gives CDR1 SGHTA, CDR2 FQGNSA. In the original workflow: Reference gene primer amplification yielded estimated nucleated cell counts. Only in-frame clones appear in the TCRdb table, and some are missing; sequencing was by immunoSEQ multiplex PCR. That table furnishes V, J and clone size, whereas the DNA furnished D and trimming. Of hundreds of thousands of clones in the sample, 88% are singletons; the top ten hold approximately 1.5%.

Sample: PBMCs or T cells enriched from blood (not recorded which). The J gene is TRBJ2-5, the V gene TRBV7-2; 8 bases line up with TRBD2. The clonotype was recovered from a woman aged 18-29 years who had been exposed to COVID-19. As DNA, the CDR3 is TGTGCCAGCAGCCGCGCCCGTAGCGGGGATAAAGAGACCCAGTACTTC. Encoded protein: CASSRARSGDKETQYF.